These T cell receptor beta chains were read from a single sample in a study of blood T cell repertoires in COVID-19. The protocol was immunoSEQ multiplex PCR, while the TCRdb copy is restricted to in-frame clones and leaves out a portion. Among 200,000 to 250,000 clones, roughly 87% were seen once, and the ten largest hold less than 14%. Sequencing used PBMCs or T cells enriched from blood (not recorded which). Receptors were obtained from a young man who had recovered from COVID-19. The CDR3 runs from the conserved cysteine through the conserved F or W. A D gene is named only where the DNA matches it firmly. Part of the rows lack a size; the others show once, few, many or a class for expanded clones.

d_gene	j_gene	v_gene	abundance	CDR3nt	CDR3aa
TRBD1	TRBJ1-6	TRBV9	.	TGTGCCAGCAGCGCAAGGACAGGGGAGACTTCACCCCTCCACTTT	CASSARTGETSPLHF
.	TRBJ2-5	TRBV7-9	.	TGTGCCAGCAGCTTAGGTCTTAGTAGCGTCCAAGAGACCCAGTACTTC	CASSLGLSSVQETQYF
.	TRBJ2-1	TRBV5-4	.	TGTGCCAGCACGGAAATAGCAGAGGGTTTGGGTGAGCAGTTCTTC	CASTEIAEGLGEQFF
.	TRBJ2-1	TRBV5-8	.	TGTGCCAGCAGCTTCCTCGATGAGCAGTTCTTC	CASSFLDEQFF
TRBD1	TRBJ1-2	TRBV7-9	.	TGTGCCAGCAGCTTATTGGGACAGGGGGCGGACTACACCTTC	CASSLLGQGADYTF
.	TRBJ2-7	TRBV5-1	.	TGCGCCAGCAGCTTGTCACATCAAACCTACGAGCAGTACTTC	CASSLSHQTYEQYF
TRBD2	TRBJ2-5	TRBV11-2	.	TGTGCCAGCAGCTTAGGGCTAGCGGGGGGACTATCGAAGACCCAGTACTTC	CASSLGLAGGLSKTQYF
.	TRBJ2-7	TRBV25-1	.	TGTGCCAGCAGGGGGGGTCGAGCGGGCGGATCCTACGAGCAGTACTTC	CASRGGRAGGSYEQYF
TRBD1	TRBJ2-7	TRBV28	.	TGTGCCAGCAGTTTTTTACAGGGGGTCTACGAGCAGTACTTC	CASSFLQGVYEQYF
TRBD1	TRBJ1-1	TRBV5-1	few	TGCGCCAGCGGACAAAGGACAGGGTTGGTTTTCTTT	CASGQRTGLVFF
.	TRBJ2-7	TRBV30	.	TGTGCCTGGAGTGTAAACCCCCCGCAGGGGCCAACCTACGAGCAGTACTTC	CAWSVNPPQGPTYEQYF
.	TRBJ1-3	TRBV10-3	.	TGTGCCATCCAGGGGTCGAACACCATATATTTT	CAIQGSNTIYF
.	TRBJ2-7	TRBV13	.	TGTGCCAGCAGCCCAGGACTTACCTACGAGCAGTACTTC	CASSPGLTYEQYF
.	TRBJ1-1	TRBV12-3/TRBV12-4	once	TGTGCCAGCAGCCAGGGTATGGGCACTGAAGCTTTCTTT	CASSQGMGTEAFF
.	TRBJ1-4	TRBV9	.	TGTGCCAGCAGCGTAAGCCCGGGGGGGAGTGAAAAACTGTTTTTT	CASSVSPGGSEKLFF
.	TRBJ2-1	TRBV7-8	few	TGTGCCAGCAGCTTAGTGGGTTCGGGCTACAATGAGCAGTTCTTC	CASSLVGSGYNEQFF
.	TRBJ2-2	TRBV12-3/TRBV12-4	.	TGTGCCAGCAGCCCCTGGCACACCGGGGAGCTGTTTTTT	CASSPWHTGELFF
.	TRBJ2-3	TRBV14	.	TGTGCCAGCCGATCCTTGGGAGGAGGCACAGATACGCAGTATTTT	CASRSLGGGTDTQYF
TRBD2	TRBJ2-2	TRBV9	.	TGTGCCAGCAGCGTAGAGGTGATTGGGACTAGCGGGAGAGCCGGGGAGCTGTTTTTT	CASSVEVIGTSGRAGELFF
TRBD1	TRBJ1-1	TRBV11-2	.	TGTGCCAGCAGACACCGGACAGGGAAAACTGAAGCTTTCTTT	CASRHRTGKTEAFF
.	TRBJ1-2	TRBV5-1	.	TGCGCCAGCAGCTCCACCAGGGTTTCTGGCTACACCTTC	CASSSTRVSGYTF
.	TRBJ1-4	TRBV7-2	once	TGTGCCAGCAGCTTGGGGGGGGGACTCACTAATGAAAAACTGTTTTTT	CASSLGGGLTNEKLFF
TRBD1	TRBJ1-1	TRBV19	.	TGTGCCAGTAGTGACAGGGGAAGGACTGAAGCTTTCTTT	CASSDRGRTEAFF
.	TRBJ2-7	TRBV6-1	.	TGTGCCAGCAGTGAAGCGGGGGCTAGGAGCTACGAGCAGTACTTC	CASSEAGARSYEQYF
.	TRBJ2-7	TRBV9	.	TGTGCCAGCAGCCCTCAACAGGGTTCCTACGAGCAGTACTTC	CASSPQQGSYEQYF
TRBD1	TRBJ2-7	TRBV2	once	TGTGCCAGCAGGAAGACAGGGAGTGAAAGCTACGAGCAGTACTTC	CASRKTGSESYEQYF